This record covers a single T cell receptor (beta chain). The target antigen is unknown. A junction boundary mismatches the germline segment, possibly from a read error. Profiled with immunoSEQ multiplex PCR; TCRdb holds only in-frame clones, not every one. The sample has around 9,000 clones; roughly nine tenths are singletons. This entry is derived from a study of STAT3 mutations in large granular lymphocyte leukemia. The study, taken as a whole, reports: Every T-LGLL patient had at least one immunodominant TCRbeta clonotype. Suggested: STAT3 mutation was not the ancestral event for these clonal expansions.

Germline CDR1 reads SGHNT; CDR2 reads YYREEE (reference sequence). This CDR3 comprises 15 residues. The J gene is TRBJ2-7, the V gene TRBV5-4; 10 bases align to TRBD1. The sample taken for sequencing was peripheral blood mononuclear cells. This sequence was found in an elderly man with T-cell large granular lymphocyte leukemia. Some clones in this sample may be carry-over from other donors' samples. The CDR3 sequence is CASSKPTGGSHEQYF. In nucleotides, the CDR3 is TGTGCCAGCAGCAAACCGACAGGGGGCTCCCACGAGCAGTACTTC.